The subject of this entry is one T cell receptor beta chain. This clonotype is characterized as medium-sized (0.01 to 0.1%). What antigen it recognizes has not been identified. Base qualities are not recorded, but no much larger clone differs from it by a single base. The TCR beta CDR3 region was amplified with a multiplex PCR system whose first round ran for about 9 cycles using 32 V-gene forward primers and 13 J-gene reverse primers. First-round PCR used a QIAGEN Multiplex PCR Kit, and primer sequences were filed in Chinese patent CN105087789A. A second PCR round added Illumina universal primers using the Phusion High-Fidelity PCR Kit. TCR libraries were paired-end sequenced at 151 bp read length on the Illumina HiSeq X Ten platform. Concerning the study's data processing: Cutadapt removed reads without multiplex PCR primers, PEAR merged read pairs, and MiXCR with default settings called CDR3 regions. Shannon entropy measured repertoire diversity, while clonality was calculated as one minus the Shannon entropy divided by the ln of the count of productive unique sequences. Clonotypes present at frequencies of at least 0.5% were defined as dominant or high-frequency T-cell clones. TCRdb ran its own pipeline on the public reads, namely fastp trimming at Q25 and MiXCR clone calling, and kept in-frame beta chains. Entries that share a CDR3 protein sequence are merged under the most common genes and DNA. Here the V and J calls rest on TCRdb's processing, not on the authors' analysis. The sample table shows 7,000 to 8,500 distinct CDR3 sequences, and 22% are seen once. The ten largest clones capture around 15% of the sample.

The source of the sample is a study of immune heterogeneity within non-small cell lung tumors listed by TCRdb under 2018. About the study as a whole: Histology comprised a handful of squamous cell carcinomas, more than 8 non-squamous carcinomas and 1 tumor not otherwise specified. For mutant peptides 8 to 11 amino acids long, netMHCpan-3.0 predicted neoantigen binding to the HLA alleles of each patient. TCR repertoires were analyzed from around 57 tumor loci of some 15 patients, whereas transcriptome data were available for only 40 to 50 loci from some eleven patients. To look at intratumoral immune heterogeneity, the study ran whole-exome sequencing, RNA-seq and TCR beta repertoire sequencing on several spatially distinct regions taken from every NSCLC tumor.

Genomic DNA was extracted from bulk tumor tissue and used as the TCR template, and roughly 600 ng gDNA was amplified per sample. During surgery, multiple biopsies were taken from each primary tumor, with sampling sites spaced as far apart as possible within the tumor mass. The study cohort was described as untreated, and patients were newly diagnosed NSCLC cases undergoing curative surgery. The donor group was made up of about 14 newly diagnosed non-small cell lung cancer patients undergoing surgery with curative intent. A couple of independent pathologists reviewed the resected tumor masses. Only DNA and RNA samples of high quality went on to sequencing. From a lookup of the germline V gene, CDR1 and CDR2 are MNHEY and SVGEGT. From V the trimming removes 6 bases and from J it removes 4 bases, while the gene matches leave 2 bases of the junction unaccounted for. Inclusive of the bounding cysteine and phenylalanine, the CDR3 is 14 residues long. The retained sequence is limited to the CDR3, 42 bases, with the frame set at the first base.

Paper-wide results and their limitations: Identical dominant CDR3B clonotypes recurred across loci within a patient, yet different tumor locations also harbored unique high-frequency clones. For the most part, high-frequency TCR beta clonotypes differed from one individual patient to another. A moderate positive correlation (R roughly 0.32), which was statistically significant, linked local T-cell repertoire clonality to local tumor mutational burden.

This TCR was sampled from a man between 60 and 75 years old with non-small cell lung cancer. The rearranged chain carries TRBV6-2 or TRBV6-3 and TRBJ2-7; 14 bases in the junction line up with TRBD2. The source material was lung tumor tissue. The CDR3 protein is CASRGTSGGYEQYF. The DNA reads TGTGCCAGCAGAGGGACTAGCGGGGGTTACGAGCAGTACTTC.